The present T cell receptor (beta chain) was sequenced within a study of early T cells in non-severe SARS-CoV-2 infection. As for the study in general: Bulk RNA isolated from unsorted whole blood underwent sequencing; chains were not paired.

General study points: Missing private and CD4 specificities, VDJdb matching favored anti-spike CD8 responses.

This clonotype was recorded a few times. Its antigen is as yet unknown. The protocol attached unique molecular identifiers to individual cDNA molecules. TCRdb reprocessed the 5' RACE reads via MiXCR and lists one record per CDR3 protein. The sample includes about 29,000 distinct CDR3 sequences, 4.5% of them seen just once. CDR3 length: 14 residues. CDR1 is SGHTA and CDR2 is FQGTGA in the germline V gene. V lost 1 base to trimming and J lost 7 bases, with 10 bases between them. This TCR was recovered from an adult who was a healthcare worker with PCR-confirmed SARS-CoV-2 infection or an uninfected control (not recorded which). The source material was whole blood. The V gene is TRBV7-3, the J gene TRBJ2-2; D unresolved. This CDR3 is CASSLKVGNGELFF. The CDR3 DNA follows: TGTGCCAGCAGCTTAAAAGTAGGAAACGGGGAGCTGTTTTTT.